The TCR beta chain described here comes from a study of T cells in Graves' hyperthyroidism and ophthalmopathy. Across 18 months, stable Graves' hyperthyroidism was marked by no progression to ophthalmopathy. Overall study results and limits: Most clonotypes expanded in the thyroid (above 0.001) were also present in blood.

Points on this clonotype: The target antigen is unknown.

Amplification targeted TCR beta CDR3 regions from RNA transcripts. RT-PCR in the first round (using the HTBI primer set) targeted the TCR CDR3. TCRdb used MiXCR to reprocess the multiplex PCR reads, holding one entry per CDR3 protein. The sample consists of over 300,000 distinct CDR3 sequences, about 14% of them appearing once. V lost 10 bases and J 4 bases, leaving 23 bases between the germline ends. Germline V CDR1 and CDR2: SNHLY, FYNNEI. This CDR3 comprises 15 residues. The sequence was obtained from a woman aged 60-75 years with Graves' hyperthyroidism. This chain uses TRBV2 with TRBJ2-7; TRBD2 might be the D (7 bases). Source material: blood. The CDR3 DNA reads as TGTGCCACCATGGGCCGCGGGAGAGGGGGTTACGAGCAGTACTTC. Protein: CATMGRGRGGYEQYF.